This T cell receptor beta chain was obtained from a study of vaccination and CD4 T cells after COVID-19. Study-wide background: Collection of post-vaccine samples followed dose two by a median roughly 68 days, spanning a range of 14 to 241. Stimulation of cells relied on overlapping spike peptides derived from SARS-CoV-2, HCoV-NL63, HCoV-OC43 and HCoV-229E.

Germline CDR1 is SGHRS and CDR2 is YFSETQ. V was pared by 2 bases and J by 7 bases, with 10 bases of the junction left unmatched. The CDR3 is 16 amino acids. Researchers used the Oncomine TCR Beta short-read assay to sequence DNA from cultured CD4+ T cells. A single record per CDR3 protein comes from TCRdb applying MiXCR to the PCR reads. The sample carries 4,000 or so distinct CDR3 sequences, around 28% recorded once. Stated treatment: 10-day PBMC culture with coronavirus spike peptide pools or control peptides (ViraFEST assay). Researchers collected the unexposed donor's CD4+ T cells before the COVID-19 pandemic (2011-2018). As to this clonotype: Its antigen is not identified.

The clonotype comes from a human donor in good health. The sample comprised CD4+ T cells from blood, cultured in vitro. The chain combines TRBV5-1 with TRBJ2-2, with 8 bases that match TRBD1. The CDR3 sequence: CASSFEAGGANGELFF. Here the CDR3 DNA reads TGCGCCAGCAGCTTCGAAGCAGGGGGCGCGAACGGGGAGCTGTTTTTT.